This TCR beta chain stems from a study of T-cell reconstitution after alpha-beta-depleted transplantation in children. This clonotype was counted between two and nine times. Library preparation (for TCRbeta) was performed with unique molecular identifiers. TCRdb reprocessed the PCR reads with MiXCR, giving one entry per CDR3 protein. Of approximately 400,000 distinct CDR3 sequences in the sample, roughly 11% were seen once. This CDR3 region has 16 residues. Germline assignment: CDR1 LGHNA and CDR2 YNFKEQ. After removal of 5 bases from V and 0 bases from J, the junction contained 7 bases not matched to a gene.

The TCR sequence derives from a human donor who donated a stem cell graft to a child with acute myeloid leukemia. This chain connects TRBV4-2 to TRBJ1-1; 9 positions agree with TRBD1. The sequencing here drew on PBMCs from the stem cell graft donor, taken from the stem cell graft. The CDR3 DNA is TGTGCCAGCAGCGATACCGACAGGGGGATGAACACTGAAGCTTTCTTT. It yields the protein CASSDTDRGMNTEAFF.